Listed here are 2 T cell receptor beta chains from one sample, sequenced in a study of blood T cell repertoires in COVID-19. The method was immunoSEQ multiplex PCR; TCRdb's version includes in-frame clones alone and lacks a portion of them. The table lists about 210,000 clones, roughly four fifths of them singletons. Sequenced: peripheral blood. The receptors were sampled from a woman between 50 and 59 years old with active or convalescent COVID-19.

The CDR3: CASSIRQGAEAFF. The CDR3 bases are TGTGCCAGTAGTATACGGCAGGGGGCTGAAGCTTTCTTT. The chain links TRBV19 to TRBJ1-1; 7 bases fit TRBD1. V trimming: 2 bases; J trimming: 6 bases; junction bases outside the gene matches: 3. CDR1 and CDR2 from the germline V gene are LNHDA and SQIVND (reference sequence). The CDR3 extends over 13 amino acids. The full variable domain, completed using reference TRBV19 and TRBJ1-1, is DGGITQSPKYLFRKEGQNVTLSCEQNLNHDAMYWYRQDPGQGLRLIYYSQIVNDFQKGDIAEGYSVSREKKESFPLTVTSAQKNPTAFYLCASSIRQGAEAFFGQGTRLTVV.

The chain links TRBV24-1 to TRBJ2-5; weak D call: TRBD1 (5 bases). In germline, CDR1 is KGHDR, CDR2 SFDVKD. CDR3 length equals 18 residues. V dropped 5 bases and J dropped 3 bases, with 24 bases sitting between them. The CDR3 loop is CATSGWGGGRRDKETQYF. The CDR3 DNA sequence: TGTGCCACCAGTGGATGGGGCGGTGGGCGGCGTGACAAAGAGACCCAGTACTTC.